Detailed here is one TCR beta chain. The antigen is unknown. This sample is drawn from a study of CD8 T cells in ankylosing spondylitis. Whole-study results and caveats: Blood from ankylosing spondylitis patients appeared to carry a characteristic eight-variant TCR beta motif.

CDR1 is SQVTM and CDR2 is ANQGSEA in the germline V gene. This CDR3 spans 13 amino acids. V lost 6 bases to trimming and J lost 4 bases, with 15 bases between them. TCRdb recomputed calls from the 5' RACE reads with MiXCR, one row per CDR3 protein. This table holds roughly 700,000 distinct CDR3 sequences, 15% to 20% found once. The rearrangement links TRBV29-1 to TRBJ1-1; D may be TRBD1 (6 bases). The sequence came from a male donor with ankylosing spondylitis. Material for sequencing was blood, either unsorted or a sorted T cell fraction (not recorded which). CDR3 DNA: TGCAGCGTCTCCACCGGAGGGGGCACTGAAGCTTTCTTT. Residues: CSVSTGGGTEAFF. Combining the CDR3 with reference TRBV29-1 and TRBJ1-1 gives the whole variable domain SAVISQKPSRDICQRGTSLTIQCQVDSQVTMMFWYRQQPGQSLTLIATANQGSEATYESGFVIDKFPISRPNLTFSTLTVSNMSPEDSSIYLCSVSTGGGTEAFFGQGTRLTVV.